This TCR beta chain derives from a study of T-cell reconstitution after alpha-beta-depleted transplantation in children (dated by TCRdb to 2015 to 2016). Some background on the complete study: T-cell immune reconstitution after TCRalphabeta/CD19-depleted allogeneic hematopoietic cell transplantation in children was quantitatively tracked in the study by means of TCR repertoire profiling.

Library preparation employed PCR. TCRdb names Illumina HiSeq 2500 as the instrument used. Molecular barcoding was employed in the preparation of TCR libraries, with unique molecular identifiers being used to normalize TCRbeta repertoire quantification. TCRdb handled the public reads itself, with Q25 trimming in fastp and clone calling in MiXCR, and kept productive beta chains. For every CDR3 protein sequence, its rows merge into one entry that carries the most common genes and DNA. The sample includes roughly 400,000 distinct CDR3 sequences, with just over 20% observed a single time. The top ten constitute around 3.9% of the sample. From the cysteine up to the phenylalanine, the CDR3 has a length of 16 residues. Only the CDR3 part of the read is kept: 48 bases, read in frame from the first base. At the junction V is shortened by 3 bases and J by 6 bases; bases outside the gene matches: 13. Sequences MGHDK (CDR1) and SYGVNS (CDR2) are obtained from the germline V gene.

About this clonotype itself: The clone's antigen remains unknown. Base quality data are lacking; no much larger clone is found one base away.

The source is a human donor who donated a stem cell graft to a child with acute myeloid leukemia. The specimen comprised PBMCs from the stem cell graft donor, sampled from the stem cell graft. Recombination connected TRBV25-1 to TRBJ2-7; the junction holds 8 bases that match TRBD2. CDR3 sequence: CASSEFKGTSKTEQYF. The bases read TGTGCCAGCAGTGAGTTTAAAGGGACTAGTAAGACCGAGCAGTACTTC.